The TCR beta chain under discussion was sequenced for a study of cytomegalovirus exposure and HLA in healthy donors (dated by TCRdb to 2017 to 2019). The study in broad terms: According to an earlier analysis of around 600 of the donors, 150 million to 200 million T cells yielded some 110 million unique TCR beta sequences and approximately 300 Gb of sequence data. Across around 400 genotyped donors of the cohort, an average of about 220,000 unique TCR beta nucleotide sequences per donor were sequenced, and approximately 17% of those sequences were non-productive. The aim of the study was to test whether cataloging public T cell receptors could identify signatures of past pathogen exposure. To decide whether each TCR beta V gene segment behaved as functional or pseudogenic, an earlier analysis of some 600 of the donors relied on high-throughput TCR beta sequencing. Both class I and class II loci were covered by HLA typing, at four-digit resolution. Of the 300 to 400 genotyped donors, approximately 83% fell in the genetic ancestry cluster associated with self-reported Caucasian donors. Donor age, sex, ethnicity and CMV serostatus were compiled alongside the repertoire data. Along with the roughly 610-subject first cohort, a separate validation cohort of over 90 different subjects was used. The number of typed donors differed by locus: about 620-640 for A, B, C, DRB1 and DQB1; 500 to 550 for DQA1; roughly 600 for DPA1; and roughly 470 for DPB1. About 300 gigabases of sequencing data and approximately 85 million unique TCR sequences were included in an early release covering roughly 600 HLA-typed donors. All discovery cohort repertoires had been generated using a single sequencing platform. A later analysis re-examined previously published TCR beta repertoires from 600 to 700 donors and added high-resolution HLA genotyping to investigate patterns of TCR occurrence. About five DR-DQ haplotypes were handled as single units for association and clustering, since linkage in the cohort was strong. The study profiled the T cell repertoires of hundreds of subjects by immunosequencing and related them to cytomegalovirus serostatus. To predict cytomegalovirus infection status, the study brought together high-throughput TCR immunosequencing, statistical association of individual TCRs with disease status, and machine learning. In the later analysis, no new phenotypic data were used to find candidate immune exposures; instead, reliance was placed on TCR beta sequences and their occurrence across donors. In a later genetic analysis, genome-wide SNP genotypes for about 55% of the roughly 700 donors were used, and that subset was treated as a discovery cohort.

The method was the immunoSEQ multiplex PCR assay. For the multiplex PCR, a mixture combining 60 forward primers for TCR Vbeta segments and 13 reverse primers for TCR Jbeta segments was used. Amplification of the CDR3 region of rearranged TCR beta genes was performed with a multiplex PCR assay on genomic DNA. Amplified TCR beta libraries were sequenced as 87-base-pair reads on the Illumina HiSeq System. As for how the authors treated the data: In a later analysis, tens of millions of unique TCR beta chains were counted across the roughly 610 repertoires, and approximately 11 million of these chains were shared by at least two donors. Raw reads were error-corrected and collapsed into unique sequences by a nearest-neighbor algorithm in which closely related sequences were merged to remove PCR and sequencing errors. To assign V, D and J gene segments, CDR3 sequences were aligned to IMGT reference sequences. Each retained sequence needed at least a six-nucleotide match to both a V gene segment and a J gene segment. A rearrangement counted as productive if the CDR3 had no stop codons and remained in frame with V and J, and every other rearrangement counted as non-productive. Following IMGT convention, CDR3 was defined as the stretch from the second conserved V-encoded cysteine up to the conserved J-encoded phenylalanine. In an earlier analysis of 500 to 650 of the donors, sequences lacking an unambiguous match to a single V gene segment were excluded. In an earlier analysis of around 600 of the donors, V segments were called functional above 56.7% productive rearrangements and were called segregating when the between-donor standard deviation exceeded 5%. A statistical classification framework was built for diagnosing cytomegalovirus status from the catalog of TCR beta chain sequences. In a later analysis, V and J genes were assigned by comparing TCR nucleotide sequences against IMGT/GENE-DB human TR gene sequences. Using the TCRdist pipeline, a later analysis assigned CDR3 sequences along with most-parsimonious VDJ recombination scenarios. A later analysis defined each TCR beta chain by its CDR3 amino acid sequence plus V-gene family, and excluded reads lacking a unique V-gene family. To address suspected cross-contamination and a sequencing artifact, a later analysis removed 550 to 750 highly shared, low-generation-probability nucleotide sequences. In a later analysis, a clonal expansion index was calculated for each public chain from normalized within-repertoire ranks of inferred template counts. In a later analysis, generation probabilities were computed with a VDJ recombination model fitted to out-of-frame rearrangements, and the resulting probabilities were checked against IGoR. In a later analysis, hypergeometric tests were used to score TCR-TCR, TCR-HLA and TCR-CMV co-occurrence, with a repertoire-size bias correction applied to TCR pairs. To estimate false discovery rates, a later analysis permuted the HLA or CMV assignments 20 times. In a later analysis, co-occurring TCRs were grouped with DBSCAN, and TCRdist sequence similarity was added when clustering was performed within HLA-allele-positive subsets. For co-occurrence clustering, repertoires with fewer than 30,000 or more than 120,000 public chains were excluded, along with roughly 5 repertoires with anomalous nucleotide sharing. The table was pulled from immuneACCESS by TCRdb, which kept in-frame rearrangements only. Such tables lose some clones; where checked, under half of the loss comes from unresolved V genes, and the rest has no known cause. Clonal size and the V and J genes are those of that table, whereas D and trimming came from the DNA. This sample holds about 160,000 clones; roughly 79% were observed only once. Around 3% of the sample is taken by the ten largest.

Regarding this clone: It lacks a known antigen. One base away there is no much larger clone; base qualities are not given.

The cohort consisted of 600 to 700 healthy bone marrow donors. All cohort members were sampled while nominally healthy, although unrecorded immune exposures were likely present. The donor was CMV seropositive and was included in the group of about 290 seropositive cohort members. Every donor gave a peripheral blood sample, and the peripheral blood mononuclear cells from that sample were used for TCR beta sequencing. Genomic DNA was extracted from the blood cell samples with the Qiagen DNeasy Blood Extraction Kit. The research as a whole found: In a later analysis, several top co-occurrence clusters were reported to appear linked to parvovirus B19, influenza, CMV and Epstein-Barr virus. It was suggested by the authors that the approach could potentially be generalized to other disease states and immunological phenotypes. Because the 87-base-pair reads could not distinguish some IMGT-functional V segments, including TRBV6-2 and TRBV6-3, those segments were excluded. Presence/absence analyses assumed roughly uniform sequencing depth across donors, an assumption that may not hold. CMV serostatus was the only immune exposure information available for the cohort. Broadly in line with IMGT annotations, most TCR beta V segments showed up in productive rearrangements about 90% or about 30% of the time in an earlier analysis of about 500 of the donors. A group of highly shared sequence variants was considered likely to be a technical artifact of the sequencing pipeline. While some public TCRs were present in many individuals, most TCR sequences turned up only very rarely across donors. A later analysis associated about 16,000 TCR beta sequences with specific HLA alleles at a false discovery rate of 0.05. A later analysis found that most CMV-associated TCR beta chains appeared HLA-restricted, with HLA associations seemingly driven largely by CMV exposure. A further reported finding was that TCR beta sequences accurately predicted the HLA-A and HLA-B alleles for most subjects in the first cohort. Compared with equally common non-associated chains, HLA-associated TCR beta chains in a later analysis were more clonally expanded and had lower generation probabilities. According to a later genetic analysis, donors in an Asian-associated ancestry cluster had fewer N-insertions in productive TCRs than the roughly 700-donor mean. In both the original and validation cohorts, the classifier was reported to diagnose cytomegalovirus status with high specificity and sensitivity. Correlated functional status among segregating V segments might reflect linkage disequilibrium, but an unknown experimental factor could not be ruled out. In vitro tests confirmed that three of the cytomegalovirus-associated TCR beta chains recognize cytomegalovirus antigens. An association between a missense DCLRE1C variant and V-gene and J-gene trimming of TCR beta chains was found in a later genetic analysis and replicated in an independent cohort. According to a later analysis, TCR association rates differed among HLA loci, with DRB1 alleles showing the most associated TCRs and HLA-C alleles showing the fewest. This cohort had only TCR beta chains sequenced, and the lack of alpha or paired-chain data limited which features could be detected. Because HLA typing was unavailable for some donors at each locus, only the typed subset was used in association tests. Assigning TCR associations to individual alleles was difficult when HLA alleles, especially DR and DQ, strongly co-occurred. A total of fewer than 200 TCR beta chains were listed by the study as associated with cytomegalovirus. Because counts were too low, roughly 18 rarely observed V segments, including chromosome 9 orphons, were left out of the earlier analysis of some 600 of the donors.

The CDR3, cysteine through phenylalanine, is 13 amino acids long. Kept here is only the CDR3 DNA, which spans 39 bases and is read in frame from base 1. V and J are truncated by 5 bases and 7 bases respectively, leaving an intervening sequence of 12 bases. From a lookup of the germline V gene (reference sequence), CDR1 and CDR2 are WNHNN and SYGVQD. The sequencing sample was made of PBMCs. This sequence originates from a woman aged 50 to 60 in good health and CMV-seropositive. The chain uses TRBV10-1 and TRBJ2-1; perhaps TRBD1 is the D gene, with 6 bases matching. The CDR3 region: CASSFTGLNEQFF. The nucleotide sequence is TGCGCCAGCAGTTTCACAGGGTTGAATGAGCAGTTCTTC.